This note documents a single TCR beta chain sequence. Its antigen is not known. PCR primers comprised 60 Vbeta and 13 Jbeta primers. Profiled with immunoSEQ multiplex PCR; TCRdb holds only in-frame clones, not every one. The listing contains 120,000 or so clones. Trimming left V 1 base short and J 5 bases short, with 25 bases between. The CDR3 consists of 19 residues. Germline CDR1 reads SGHRS; CDR2 reads YFSETQ. This record comes from a study of cytomegalovirus exposure and HLA in healthy donors. Study outcomes and limitations: When presence/absence was analysed, sequencing depth was taken to be roughly uniform across donors. DRB1 showed the most TCR associations and HLA-C the fewest in a later analysis, as rates varied by HLA locus. According to the study, roughly 160 TCR beta chains were cytomegalovirus-associated.

The chain links TRBV5-1 to TRBJ1-5; D possibly corresponds to TRBD1 (5 bases). Material for sequencing was PBMCs. The receptor's source is a man aged 18 to 30 in good health and CMV-seronegative. The CDR3 protein is CASSLYPSGGGGDYQPQHF. CDR3 nucleotides: TGCGCCAGCAGCTTGTATCCTTCCGGTGGAGGAGGGGATTATCAGCCCCAGCATTTT. Complete variable domain (other parts from reference TRBV5-1 and TRBJ1-5): KAGVTQTPRYLIKTRGQQVTLSCSPISGHRSVSWYQQTPGQGLQFLFEYFSETQRNKGNFPGRFSGRQFSNSRSEMNVSTLELGDSALYLCASSLYPSGGGGDYQPQHFGDGTRLSIL.